The 22 T cell receptor beta chains listed next were all sequenced from one sample in a study of T cells in narcolepsy. Produced via immunoSEQ multiplex PCR; TCRdb's table is partial and in-frame only. The repertoire consists of about 12,000 clones, with 85% to 95% occurring once and the leading ten covering about 1.1%. Material: CD45RA- memory CD4+ T cells from PBMCs. Source of these receptors: a human donor with narcolepsy.

The chain is built from TRBV7-3 and TRBJ2-5, with D perhaps TRBD2 (6 bases). Looked up from germline, CDR1 is SGHTA and CDR2 is FQGTGA. There are 15 residues in the CDR3. The ends were cut back, 5 bases at V and 4 bases at J, with 17 bases in the middle. The CDR3 DNA sequence: TGTGCCAGCAGCCTGGGACTCCCCCGGAGAGAGACCCAGTACTTC. Its protein is CASSLGLPRRETQYF.

The V and J genes are TRBV2 and TRBJ1-1; TRBD1 might be the D (5 bases). This CDR3 is 13 amino acids long. Germline V gene lookup returns CDR1 SNHLY and CDR2 FYNNEI. The V end lost 7 bases, the J end lost 1 base, and 10 bases lay between the germline ends. The CDR3 sequence is CASTTQENTEAFF. In nucleotides, the CDR3 is TGTGCCAGCACCACACAGGAGAACACTGAAGCTTTCTTT. The full variable domain, with the rest looked up from reference TRBV2 and TRBJ1-1, is EPEVTQTPSHQVTQMGQEVILRCVPISNHLYFYWYRQILGQKVEFLVSFYNNEISEKSEIFDDQFSVERPDGSNFTLKIRSTKLEDSAMYFCASTTQENTEAFFGQGTRLTVV.

The rearrangement joins TRBV7-6 to TRBJ2-7, with D perhaps matching TRBD1 (6 bases). The V end was cut by 4 bases, the J end by 5 bases, with 9 bases between. In germline, CDR1 is SGHVS, CDR2 FNYEAQ. The CDR3 runs 12 residues. The CDR3 region is CASSSPGDEQYF. In nucleotides, the CDR3 is TGTGCCAGCAGCTCCCCAGGGGACGAGCAGTACTTC.

The V and J genes are TRBV11-2 and TRBJ1-1; TRBD1 might be the D (5 bases). This CDR3 has 15 amino acids. Germline values: CDR1 SGHAT, CDR2 FQNNGV. V gave up 2 bases and J gave up 3 bases, with 13 bases separating them. In nucleotides, the CDR3 is TGTGCCAGCAGCTTATACGGGGGGGTGGACACTGAAGCTTTCTTT. Its protein is CASSLYGGVDTEAFF.

CDR3 sequence reads: CASSWGTSGWGETQYF. The CDR3 DNA reads as TGTGCCAGCAGCTGGGGGACTAGCGGCTGGGGGGAGACCCAGTACTTC. The chain is built from TRBV11-3 and TRBJ2-5, with 11 bases that match TRBD2. This CDR3 has 16 amino acids. Germline V gene lookup returns CDR1 SGHNT and CDR2 YENEEA. V lost 4 bases, J lost 5 bases, and 9 bases stayed unmatched.

This clone was picked up one time. The chain uses TRBV30 and TRBJ1-6; TRBD1 matches 8 bases. Germline CDR1 is GTSNPN and CDR2 is SVGIG (reference sequence). The ends lost 3 bases at V and 7 bases at J; junction bases unmatched: 11. The CDR3 spans 16 residues. The CDR3 region has the DNA TGTGCCTGGAGGGAGAGGACAGGGTGGGGAAATTCACCCCTCCACTTT. Translation: CAWRERTGWGNSPLHF.

This chain links TRBV7-8 with TRBJ1-2; D possibly corresponds to TRBD1 (5 bases). The CDR3 consists of 13 residues. V was clipped by 7 bases and J by 9 bases, with 18 bases between them. In germline, CDR1 is SGHVS, CDR2 FQNEAQ. CDR3 amino acids: CASNAPGDSRYTF. The CDR3, as DNA: TGTGCCAGCAACGCACCCGGGGACTCTCGCTACACCTTC.

CDR3 sequence reads: CSVDQQNTEAFF. CDR3 nucleotide sequence: TGCAGCGTTGATCAACAGAACACTGAAGCTTTCTTT. The V call is TRBV29-1, the J call TRBJ1-1, with D unresolved. The CDR3 totals 12 residues. Deletions cut 3 bases from V and 1 base from J, with 6 bases between. Per germline, CDR1 SQVTM and CDR2 ANQGSEA.

This chain connects TRBV5-4 to TRBJ1-6; 10 nucleotides match TRBD1. Trimming removed 9 bases from V and 5 bases from J; junction bases left unmatched: 5. The CDR3 runs to 14 residues. Germline V lookup: CDR1 SGHNT, CDR2 YYREEE (reference sequence). This chain's CDR3 is CATRQGADNSPLHF. The CDR3, as DNA: TGTGCCACCAGACAGGGGGCCGATAATTCACCCCTCCACTTT.

The chain links TRBV6-6 to TRBJ2-1; D uncertain. Looked up from germline, CDR1 is MNHNY and CDR2 is SVGAGI (reference sequence). Trimming cost V 0 bases and J 15 bases, with 9 bases left between them. CDR3 length: 11 amino acids. The CDR3: CASSYSSGGFF. In DNA form, the CDR3 reads TGTGCCAGCAGTTACTCGTCGGGTGGGTTCTTC.

The chain employs TRBV2 and TRBJ1-5; D ambiguous. CDR1 is SNHLY, CDR2 FYNNEI, per germline. CDR3 length: 13 amino acids. Trimming removed 7 bases at V and 3 bases at J, with 10 bases between. This CDR3 is CASNLGYNQPQHF. CDR3 nucleotide sequence: TGTGCCAGCAATTTAGGTTACAATCAGCCCCAGCATTTT.

The chain is built from TRBV2 and TRBJ2-7; 10 bases match TRBD2. The CDR3 is 13 amino acids. From germline, CDR1 is SNHLY and CDR2 FYNNEI. V lost 8 bases and J lost 4; bases outside the gene matches: 5. CDR3 amino acids: CASRPSGRYEQYF. CDR3 in DNA: TGTGCCAGCCGACCTAGCGGGAGATACGAGCAGTACTTC.

This clone was picked up one time. The chain couples TRBV2 to TRBJ1-2; 10 nucleotides line up with TRBD1. This CDR3 is 15 amino acids long. The germline gives CDR1 SNHLY, CDR2 FYNNEI. Trimming at V came to 5 bases and at J to 2 bases, leaving 5 bases not matched to a gene. The CDR3 bases are TGTGCCAGCAGTCTAGACAGGGGGCAAAACTATGGCTACACCTTC. This gives the protein CASSLDRGQNYGYTF.

V is TRBV5-1 and J is TRBJ1-3; the D is unclear. The CDR3 contains 14 residues. V was pared by 0 bases and J by 4 bases, with 8 bases between. Germline values: CDR1 SGHRS, CDR2 YFSETQ. CDR3 loop: CASSLGPAGNTIYF. For the CDR3, the DNA is TGCGCCAGCAGCTTGGGTCCGGCGGGAAACACCATATATTTT.

To note about this clone: This CDR3 is also generated by other DNA sequences in the sample. V is TRBV7-2 and J is TRBJ1-4; D gene unclear. Trimming shortened V by 3 bases and J by 5 bases, and 13 bases separated the two germline ends. Germline assignment: CDR1 SGHTA and CDR2 FQGNSA. The CDR3 extends over 15 amino acids. CDR3 residues: CASSLLARSNEKLFF. CDR3 DNA: TGTGCCAGCAGCTTGTTGGCTCGATCGAATGAAAAACTGTTTTTT. The full variable domain, with the rest looked up from reference TRBV7-2 and TRBJ1-4, is GAGVSQSPSNKVTEKGKDVELRCDPISGHTALYWYRQSLGQGLEFLIYFQGNSAPDKSGLPSDRFSAERTGGSVSTLTIQRTQQEDSAVYLCASSLLARSNEKLFFGSGTQLSVL.

The chain uses TRBV10-1 and TRBJ2-7; no firm D call. The germline CDR1 and CDR2 sequences are WNHNN and SYGVQD (reference sequence). CDR3 size: 13 residues. V dropped 2 bases and J dropped 2 bases, with 7 bases sitting between them. The CDR3 region has the DNA TGCGCCAGCAGTGAGCCGGAAACCTACGAGCAGTACTTC. It yields the protein CASSEPETYEQYF.

The chain employs TRBV7-8 and TRBJ1-1; no clear D gene. The V and J ends lost 5 bases and 1 base respectively, with 8 bases between them. Germline V lookup: CDR1 SGHVS, CDR2 FQNEAQ. The CDR3 is 13 amino acids. This CDR3 is CASSLKENTEAFF. CDR3 nucleotide sequence: TGTGCCAGCAGCCTTAAAGAGAACACTGAAGCTTTCTTT.

V usage is TRBV29-1 and J usage is TRBJ2-2; 7 bases line up with TRBD1. The CDR3 is 13 residues long. Unmatched junction bases numbered 7, after V lost 6 bases and J lost 6 bases. CDR1 is SQVTM, CDR2 ANQGSEA, per germline. CDR3 nucleotide sequence: TGCAGCGTAGCCTCTACAGGGGCCGGGGAGCTGTTTTTT. This encodes CSVASTGAGELFF.

The V call is TRBV30, the J call TRBJ2-1; 7 nucleotides match TRBD2. Unmatched junction bases numbered 15, after V lost 3 bases and J lost 7 bases. The CDR3 sequence is 16 residues long. CDR1 and CDR2 from the germline V gene are GTSNPN and SVGIG (reference sequence). The CDR3 DNA sequence: TGTGCCTGGAGCGTCTTTGGGGGAGGGCCGAGGAATGAGCAGTTCTTC. This gives the protein CAWSVFGGGPRNEQFF.

This clone has a single count. The chain has TRBV21-1 and TRBJ2-1; TRBD2, the table's D call, was not compared with the DNA. TRBV21-1 is reported as a pseudogene. CDR3 length: 16 amino acids. In DNA, the CDR3 is TGTGCCAGCAACGGACTAGCGGGAATCACCGGTGGTGAGCAGTTCTTC. Amino acid sequence: CASNGLAGITGGEQFF.

This chain joins TRBV7-8 and TRBJ2-7; D perhaps matches TRBD1 (5 bases). CDR1 is SGHVS, CDR2 FQNEAQ, per germline. Between the trimmed V and J ends, which lost 5 bases and 6 bases, there was a span of 17 bases. The length of the CDR3 is 14 residues. CDR3 sequence (DNA): TGTGCCAGCAGCAGAGGACACGGAGATTCCGAGCAGTACTTC. Encoded protein: CASSRGHGDSEQYF.

The V and J genes are TRBV7-8 and TRBJ1-1; D is uncertain. The CDR3 consists of 13 residues. CDR1 is SGHVS, CDR2 FQNEAQ, per germline. With 2 bases removed from V and 5 bases from J, the gap between germline ends came to 9 bases. The CDR3 region has the DNA TGTGCCAGCAGCTTACAGGTGGGGACTGAAGCTTTCTTT. As protein: CASSLQVGTEAFF. The entire variable domain, with the rest obtained from reference TRBV7-8 and TRBJ1-1, is as follows: GAGVSQSPRYKVAKRGQDVALRCDPISGHVSLFWYQQALGQGPEFLTYFQNEAQLDKSGLPSDRFFAERPEGSVSTLKIQRTQQEDSAVYLCASSLQVGTEAFFGQGTRLTVV.